These 10 T cell receptor beta chains share one sample of origin, sequenced in a study of T cells in Graves' hyperthyroidism and ophthalmopathy (dated by TCRdb to between 2019 and 2020). To prepare the library, multiplex PCR was applied. The listed sequencing device is Illumina HiSeq 2000. The TCR beta CDR3 regions were amplified from RNA transcripts. The TCR CDR3 was subjected to a first round of RT-PCR using the HTBI primer set and the Qiagen OneStep RT-PCR kit. Using fastp trimming at Q25 and MiXCR clonotype assembly, TCRdb reanalyzed the public sequencing data and kept in-frame beta chains. When rows share a CDR3 protein, they turn into one entry using the most common DNA and genes. The sample yields some 400,000 distinct CDR3 sequences; approximately 19% were counted once. The ten most abundant clones make up approximately 4% of the sample. Material: blood. These receptors were collected from a woman younger than 35 with Graves' hyperthyroidism.

The table lists this clonotype with a few counts. This chain uses TRBV19 with TRBJ1-5; perhaps TRBD1 as D (5 bases). CDR3 length: 14 amino acids. Trimming shortened V by 5 bases and J by 3 bases, and 11 bases separated the two germline ends. Germline CDR1 and CDR2: LNHDA and SQIVND (reference sequence). CDR3 region: CASSPRQFNQPQHF. The CDR3 nucleotides are TGTGCCAGTAGTCCCCGACAGTTCAATCAGCCCCAGCATTTT.

The J gene is TRBJ1-6, the V gene TRBV6-1, with D possibly TRBD1 on 5 matching bases. Deletions cut 6 bases from V and 3 bases from J, with 12 bases between. This CDR3 is 15 amino acids long. Germline CDR1 MNHNS, CDR2 SASEGT. CDR3 bases: TGTGCCAGCAGGCGGGGACGGATCTATAATTCACCCCTCCACTTT. Amino acid sequence: CASRRGRIYNSPLHF.

This clonotype was seen repeatedly, ten times or more. The chain couples TRBV18 to TRBJ1-2, with 7 bases aligning to TRBD1. Unmatched junction bases numbered 4, after V lost 2 bases and J lost 4 bases. The CDR3 is made up of 14 amino acids. CDR1 and CDR2 from the germline V gene are KGHSH and LQKENI. CDR3 DNA sequence: TGTGCCAGCTCACCAGAGACAGGGTCCTATGGCTACACCTTC. It encodes CASSPETGSYGYTF.

This clonotype was seen a handful of times. The genes are TRBV6-2 or TRBV6-3 and TRBJ1-1; D is possibly TRBD1 (6 bases). Germline V gives CDR1 MNHEY, CDR2 SVGEGT. The CDR3 loop spans 11 amino acids. Trimming left V 6 bases short and J 11 bases short, with 13 bases between. CDR3 in DNA: TGTGCCAGCAGGGCAGGACAGCCGGCTTTCTTT. Amino acid sequence: CASRAGQPAFF.

This clonotype was observed many times. The gene calls are TRBV9 and TRBJ1-1; 9 bases fit TRBD1. V lost 0 bases and J lost 8; bases outside the gene matches: 8. CDR3 length: 15 amino acids. Germline V gives CDR1 SGDLS, CDR2 YYNGEE. Here the CDR3 reads CASSVGLGTGPEAFF. The CDR3 region has the DNA TGTGCCAGCAGCGTAGGATTAGGGACAGGGCCCGAAGCTTTCTTT.

This clonotype was seen at least ten times. This chain joins TRBV11-1 and TRBJ1-4; perhaps TRBD1 as D (6 bases). Per germline, CDR1 SGHAT and CDR2 FQDESV (reference sequence). V gave up 6 bases and J gave up 8 bases, with 19 bases separating them. This CDR3 has 15 amino acids. The CDR3 DNA is TGTGCCAGCAGACCTCCGGGACACAGGTTGGAAAAACTGTTTTTT. It translates to CASRPPGHRLEKLFF.

Regarding this clonotype: Germline and junction disagree at one end, which may indicate a read error. V usage is TRBV2 and J usage is TRBJ2-4; D not resolved. The CDR3 loop spans 11 amino acids. Germline V lookup: CDR1 SNHLY, CDR2 FYNNEI. Written as DNA, the CDR3 is TGTGCCAGCACGACCGAAAACATTAAGTACTTC. This sequence encodes CASTTENIKYF.

The rearrangement joins TRBV7-9 to TRBJ2-5; D gene uncertain. Germline CDR1 is SEHNR and CDR2 is FQNEAQ (reference sequence). The CDR3 is made up of 11 amino acids. Deletions cut 4 bases from V and 9 bases from J, with 9 bases between. The CDR3 bases are TGTGCCAGCAGCTCCACGAGGCCCCAGTACTTC. Protein product: CASSSTRPQYF.

The J gene is TRBJ1-1, the V gene TRBV28, with D uncertain. This CDR3 spans 13 amino acids. The V and J ends lost 8 bases and 4 bases respectively, with 14 bases between them. The germline CDR1 and CDR2 sequences are MDHEN and SYDVKM. In DNA, the CDR3 is TGTGCCAGCTCCTTAATTCTTGCCACTGAAGCTTTCTTT. It specifies CASSLILATEAFF.

This clonotype was seen ten or more times. The V and J genes are TRBV20-1 and TRBJ2-5; D gene ambiguous. The CDR3 sequence is 15 residues long. The germline V gene encodes CDR1 DFQATT and CDR2 SNEGSKA (reference sequence). With 4 bases removed from V and 4 bases from J, the gap between germline ends came to 19 bases. The CDR3 nucleotides read TGCAGTGCTAAGACCCAGATGAGGAGAACAGAGACCCAGTACTTC. Translated, it gives CSAKTQMRRTETQYF.